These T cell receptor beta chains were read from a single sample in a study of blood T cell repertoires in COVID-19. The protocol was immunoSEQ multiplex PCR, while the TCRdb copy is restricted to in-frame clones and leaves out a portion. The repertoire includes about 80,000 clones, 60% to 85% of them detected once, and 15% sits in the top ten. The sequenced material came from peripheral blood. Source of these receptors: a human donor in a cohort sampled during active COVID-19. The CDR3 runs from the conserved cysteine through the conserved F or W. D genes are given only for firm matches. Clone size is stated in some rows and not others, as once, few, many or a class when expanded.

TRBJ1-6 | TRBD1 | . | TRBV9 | CASSTGDRVYSPLHF | TGTGCCAGCAGCACCGGGGACAGGGTCTATTCACCCCTCCACTTT
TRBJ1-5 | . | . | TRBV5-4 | CASSAQGSVQPQHF | TGTGCCAGCAGCGCCCAGGGTTCTGTTCAGCCCCAGCATTTT
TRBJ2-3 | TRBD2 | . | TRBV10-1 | CASSGIRGSNPDTQYF | TGCGCCAGCAGTGGGATCCGCGGGAGTAACCCAGATACGCAGTATTTT
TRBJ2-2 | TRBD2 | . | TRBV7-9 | CASSLSARFESGGSRELFF | TGTGCCAGCAGCTTATCGGCAAGGTTTGAGAGCGGGGGCTCAAGGGAGCTGTTTTTT
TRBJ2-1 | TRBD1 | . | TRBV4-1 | CASSQEPGQGRNEQFF | TGCGCCAGCAGCCAGGAACCGGGACAGGGGAGAAATGAGCAGTTCTTC
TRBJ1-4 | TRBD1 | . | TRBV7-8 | CASSQTSGGTNEKLFF | TGTGCCAGCAGCCAAACTTCAGGGGGTACTAATGAAAAACTGTTTTTT
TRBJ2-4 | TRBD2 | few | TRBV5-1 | CASSLTGTSGDIQYF | TGCGCCAGCAGCCTTACCGGGACTAGCGGGGACATTCAGTACTTC
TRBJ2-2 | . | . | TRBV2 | CASSEGAGARELFF | TGTGCCAGCAGTGAAGGGGCAGGGGCCAGGGAGCTGTTTTTT
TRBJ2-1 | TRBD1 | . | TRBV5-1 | CASSLYGTASDEQFF | TGCGCCAGCAGCTTGTACGGGACAGCGTCCGATGAGCAGTTCTTC
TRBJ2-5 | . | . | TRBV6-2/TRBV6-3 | CASSYPSTRETQYF | TGTGCCAGCAGTTACCCTAGCACACGAGAGACCCAGTACTTC
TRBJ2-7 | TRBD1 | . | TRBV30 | CAWSGTDYEQYF | TGTGCCTGGAGCGGGACAGATTACGAGCAGTACTTC
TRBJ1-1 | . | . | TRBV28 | CQSGEDTEAFF | TGTCAATCGGGGGAAGACACTGAAGCTTTCTTT
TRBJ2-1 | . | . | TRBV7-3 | CASSLQGGNEQFF | TGTGCCAGCAGCTTACAGGGGGGAAATGAGCAGTTCTTC
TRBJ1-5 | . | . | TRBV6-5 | CASSRGDTNQPQHF | TGTGCCAGCAGTCGGGGGGACACCAATCAGCCCCAGCATTTT
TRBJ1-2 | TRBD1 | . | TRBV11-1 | CASSPGGDSNYGYTF | TGTGCCAGCAGCCCCGGAGGGGACAGTAACTATGGCTACACCTTC
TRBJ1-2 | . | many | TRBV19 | CATSQDIRGYTF | TGTGCCACCTCCCAGGACATTCGGGGCTACACCTTC
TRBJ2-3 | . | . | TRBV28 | CASSLSTGIDTDTQYF | TGTGCCAGCAGTTTATCTACGGGGATAGACACAGATACGCAGTATTTT
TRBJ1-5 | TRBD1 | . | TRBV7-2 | CASGIYNRGSNQPQHF | TGTGCCAGCGGGATCTACAACAGGGGAAGCAATCAGCCCCAGCATTTT
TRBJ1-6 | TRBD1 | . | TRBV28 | CASSLGTGSSYNSPLHF | TGTGCCAGCAGTTTAGGGACAGGGAGCTCCTATAATTCACCCCTCCACTTT
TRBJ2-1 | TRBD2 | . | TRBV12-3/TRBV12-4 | CATRGGSYNEQFF | TGTGCCACCCGGGGGGGCTCCTACAATGAGCAGTTCTTC
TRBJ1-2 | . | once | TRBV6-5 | CASSLRANYGYTF | TGTGCCAGCAGTCTCCGAGCTAACTATGGCTACACCTTC
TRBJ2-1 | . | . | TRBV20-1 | CSASLQDYSNEQFF | TGCAGTGCTAGTCTGCAGGACTATTCCAATGAGCAGTTCTTC
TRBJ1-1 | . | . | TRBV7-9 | CASSLGAQDEAFF | TGTGCCAGCAGCTTAGGGGCCCAGGATGAAGCTTTCTTT
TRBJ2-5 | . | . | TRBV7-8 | CASSFTGGLVETQYF | TGTGCCAGCAGCTTTACCGGGGGACTCGTCGAGACCCAGTACTTC
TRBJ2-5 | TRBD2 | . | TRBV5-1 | CASSPTSGQETQYF | TGCGCCAGCAGCCCCACTAGCGGGCAAGAGACCCAGTACTTC
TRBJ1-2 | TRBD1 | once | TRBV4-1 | CASSQVEGGQDDGYTF | TGCGCCAGCAGCCAAGTTGAGGGAGGACAGGATGATGGCTACACCTTC
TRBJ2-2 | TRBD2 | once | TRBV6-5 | CASCSGGDYPGELFF | TGTGCCAGCTGTAGCGGGGGGGATTATCCCGGGGAGCTGTTTTTT
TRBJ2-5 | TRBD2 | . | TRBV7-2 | CASSLTSGRPQETQYF | TGTGCCAGCAGTCTCACTAGCGGGAGACCGCAAGAGACCCAGTACTTC
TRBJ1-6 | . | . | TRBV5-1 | CASSLITGKGGSPLHF | TGCGCCAGCAGCTTGATTACCGGGAAAGGGGGTTCACCCCTCCACTTT